This T cell receptor beta chain was observed in a study of lung T cells in sarcoidosis with Löfgren's syndrome (dated by TCRdb to about 2017). The study in broad terms: Sarcoidosis was described as a granulomatous, mainly pulmonary disease marked by CD4+ T cell accumulation in bronchoalveolar lavage fluid. The repertoire analyses were focused on Lofgren's syndrome patients.

The paper as a whole reports these results and caveats: TRAV12-1 and TRBV2 were reported as the most expanded V gene segments in Löfgren's syndrome patients compared with control subjects. Recognition of a sarcoidosis-associated antigen was merely suggested, with the antigen itself still putative and unidentified. Multiple Lofgren's syndrome patients were reported to share TRAV12-1 and TRBV2 CDR3 motifs, a finding that suggests public CD4+ TCR repertoires. In alphabeta pairing analysis, TRAV12-1 preferentially paired with TRBV2, and these paired TCRs showed CDR3 homology.

According to the germline V gene (reference sequence), CDR1 reads LGHDT and CDR2 reads YNNKEL. V gives up 2 bases and J gives up 4 bases, and the segment between their germline ends measures 12 bases. The CDR3 sequence holds 16 residues, the cysteine and phenylalanine included. Solely the CDR3 DNA is kept, with 48 bases framed from the first base. Sequencing used an Illumina MiSeq. TCRdb redid the processing of the public reads, applying fastp at Q25 and MiXCR, and retained in-frame beta chains. Rows merge per CDR3 protein into single entries with the most common DNA and genes. The sample has about 3,700 distinct CDR3 sequences on record, around 22% of them singletons. Roughly 8.7% of the sample comes from the top ten. This clonotype was seen repeatedly, ten times or more. What this receptor recognizes is not known. One base away there is no much larger clone; base qualities are not given. The study profiled TCR repertoires of CD4+ T cells collected through bronchoalveolar lavage.

The rearrangement joined TRBV3-1 to TRBJ2-6; the D gene is not confidently resolved. Sequencing was carried out using CD4+ T cells from bronchoalveolar lavage. This clonotype was obtained from a human donor with sarcoidosis (Löfgren's syndrome or another form), or a control subject (not recorded which). CDR3 region: CASSQNRRSGANVLTF. The DNA sequence is TGTGCCAGCAGCCAAAATCGACGGTCGGGGGCCAACGTCCTGACTTTC.